Given below is one TCR beta chain in context. This sample was included in a study of T-cell memory formation after mild COVID-19. From 5'RACE with constant-segment primers came TCR alpha and TCR beta cDNA libraries that carried sample barcodes and UMIs. TCRdb used MiXCR to reprocess the 5' RACE reads, holding one entry per CDR3 protein. This sample yields 150,000 to 200,000 distinct CDR3 sequences, of which around 15% are seen a single time; roughly 1.9% belongs to the top ten. This receptor was identified in an adult woman who had mild COVID-19 (a few samples of this study predate the infection). Cell type and time point are not known. What was sequenced was PBMCs or a T cell subset sorted from them (not recorded which).

The CDR3 region is CASSYSTNRPVAFF. The CDR3 bases are TGTGCCAGCAGTTACTCGACAAATCGTCCTGTAGCTTTCTTT. The chain is built from TRBV6-6 and TRBJ1-1; no reliable D call. The germline V gene encodes CDR1 MNHNY and CDR2 SVGAGI (reference sequence). V lost 0 bases, J lost 10 bases, and 15 bases lay in between. The CDR3 runs 14 residues.